This T cell receptor (beta chain) was captured in a study of blood T cell repertoires in COVID-19. The ends lost 5 bases at V and 2 bases at J; junction bases unmatched: 6. Germline V CDR1 and CDR2: SGHVS, FQNEAQ. This CDR3 spans 15 amino acids. Methods used by the authors: Quantification of nucleated cells was approximated via reference gene primer amplification. Only in-frame clones appear in the TCRdb table, and some are missing; sequencing was by immunoSEQ multiplex PCR. From that table come the V and J calls and clone size; the DNA was used to work out D and trimming. The table records 250,000 to 300,000 clones, about nine tenths of them present only once.

Sample: PBMCs or T cells enriched from blood (not recorded which). V gene TRBV7-8 combines with J gene TRBJ2-7, with 10 bases fitting TRBD1. The receptor was isolated from a woman in her forties who had recovered from COVID-19. The CDR3 loop reads CASSLDRGFAYEQYF. The CDR3 nucleotides read TGTGCCAGCAGCCTGGACAGGGGGTTTGCCTACGAGCAGTACTTC. The whole variable domain, filled in from reference TRBV7-8 and TRBJ2-7, reads GAGVSQSPRYKVAKRGQDVALRCDPISGHVSLFWYQQALGQGPEFLTYFQNEAQLDKSGLPSDRFFAERPEGSVSTLKIQRTQQEDSAVYLCASSLDRGFAYEQYFGPGTRLTVT.